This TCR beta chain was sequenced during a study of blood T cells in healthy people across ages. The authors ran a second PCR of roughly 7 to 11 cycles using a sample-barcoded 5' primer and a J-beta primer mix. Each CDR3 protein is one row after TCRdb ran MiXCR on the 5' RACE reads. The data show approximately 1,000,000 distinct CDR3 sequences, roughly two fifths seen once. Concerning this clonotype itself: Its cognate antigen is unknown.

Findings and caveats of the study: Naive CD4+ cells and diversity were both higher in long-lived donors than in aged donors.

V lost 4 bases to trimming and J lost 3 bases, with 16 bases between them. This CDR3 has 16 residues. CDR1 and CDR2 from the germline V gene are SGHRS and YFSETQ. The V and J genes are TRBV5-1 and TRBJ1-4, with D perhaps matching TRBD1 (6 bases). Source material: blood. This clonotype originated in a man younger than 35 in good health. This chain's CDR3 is CASSPDGDKSNEKLFF. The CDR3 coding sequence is TGCGCCAGCAGCCCCGATGGGGACAAATCTAATGAAAAACTGTTTTTT.